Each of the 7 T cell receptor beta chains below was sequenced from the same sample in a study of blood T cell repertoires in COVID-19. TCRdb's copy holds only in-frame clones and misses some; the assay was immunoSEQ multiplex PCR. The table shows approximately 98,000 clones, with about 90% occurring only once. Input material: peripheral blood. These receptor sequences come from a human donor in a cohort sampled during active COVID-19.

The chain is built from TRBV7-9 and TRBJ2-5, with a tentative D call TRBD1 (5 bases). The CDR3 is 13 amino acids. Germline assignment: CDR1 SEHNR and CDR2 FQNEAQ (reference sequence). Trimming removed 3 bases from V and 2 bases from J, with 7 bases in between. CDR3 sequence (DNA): TGTGCCAGCAGCTTCAGGGATCAAGAGACCCAGTACTTC. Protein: CASSFRDQETQYF.

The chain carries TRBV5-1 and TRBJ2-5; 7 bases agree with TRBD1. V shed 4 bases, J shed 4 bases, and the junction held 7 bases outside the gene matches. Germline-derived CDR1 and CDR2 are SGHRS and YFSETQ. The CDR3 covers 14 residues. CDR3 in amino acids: CASSIRDSAETQYF. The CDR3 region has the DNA TGCGCCAGCAGCATCCGGGACAGCGCAGAGACCCAGTACTTC.

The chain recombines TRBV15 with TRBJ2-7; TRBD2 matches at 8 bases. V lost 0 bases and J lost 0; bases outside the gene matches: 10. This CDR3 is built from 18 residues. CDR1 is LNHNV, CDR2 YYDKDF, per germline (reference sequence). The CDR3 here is CATSRDIGLLADSYEQYF. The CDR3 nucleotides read TGTGCCACCAGCAGAGATATTGGGCTACTAGCGGACTCCTACGAGCAGTACTTC.

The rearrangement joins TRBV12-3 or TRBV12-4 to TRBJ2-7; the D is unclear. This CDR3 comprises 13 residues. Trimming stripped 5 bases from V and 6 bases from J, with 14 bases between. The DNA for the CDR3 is TGTGCCAGCAGTCTCTCCCAGGTTACCGAGCAGTACTTC. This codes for CASSLSQVTEQYF.

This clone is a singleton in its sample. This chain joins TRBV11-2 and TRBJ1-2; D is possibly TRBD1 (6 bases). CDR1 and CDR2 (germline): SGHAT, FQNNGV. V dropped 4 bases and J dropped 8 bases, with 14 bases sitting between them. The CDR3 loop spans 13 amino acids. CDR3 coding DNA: TGTGCCAGCAGCTCGAGGGGGTTTAGGGGCTACACCTTC. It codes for CASSSRGFRGYTF.

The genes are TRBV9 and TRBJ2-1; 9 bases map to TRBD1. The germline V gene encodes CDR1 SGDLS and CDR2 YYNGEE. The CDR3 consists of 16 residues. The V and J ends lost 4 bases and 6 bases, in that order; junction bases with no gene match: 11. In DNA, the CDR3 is TGTGCCAGCAGCTTCTTGGACAGGGGACTGTTCAATGAGCAGTTCTTC. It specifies CASSFLDRGLFNEQFF.

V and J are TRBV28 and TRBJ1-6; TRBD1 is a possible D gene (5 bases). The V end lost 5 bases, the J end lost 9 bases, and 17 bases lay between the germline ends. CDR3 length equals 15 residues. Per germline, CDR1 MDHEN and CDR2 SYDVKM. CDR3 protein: CASSPHGARVSPLHF. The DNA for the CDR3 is TGTGCCAGCAGTCCTCATGGGGCCAGGGTTTCACCCCTCCACTTT.